The rows below give T cell receptor beta chains drawn from one sample of a study of OX40 agonist ivuxolimab in advanced cancers. Assay: immunoSEQ multiplex PCR; the TCRdb copy retains only in-frame clones and omits some. The sample comprises roughly 100,000 clones, 85% to 95% of which are singletons, and 0.26% rests with the top ten. The sequencing here drew on CD4+ or CD8+ T cells sorted from blood, taken in a trial of the OX40 agonist ivuxolimab. Source of these receptors: an adult with an advanced solid tumor such as melanoma, head and neck, liver or kidney cancer. Each CDR3 is given with its conserved first and last residue. Only some rows state a clone size, as once, few, many or a class for expanded clones.

15	-	TRBV5-4	TRBJ1-6	CASSSRGQEISPLHF
14	-	TRBV9	TRBJ2-7	CASSGGETAYEQYF
18	-	TRBV25-1	TRBJ1-1	CASSELGQGLMGNTEAFF
15	-	TRBV28	TRBJ2-7	CASSLGGDSSYEQYF
16	-	TRBV6-5	TRBJ2-6	CASSYSMGSGANVLTF
15	-	TRBV4-3	TRBJ1-2	CASSQDMAVLYGYTF
15	once	TRBV28	TRBJ1-5	CASSFPGRGNQPQHF
13	-	TRBV5-5	TRBJ2-5	CASHLAGVETQYF
15	-	TRBV6-5	TRBJ1-5	CASSPGRVPNQPQHF
10	-	TRBV30	TRBJ1-2	CAWSRGDYTF
13	-	TRBV10-3	TRBJ2-4	CAISGQGKNIQYF
13	-	TRBV2	TRBJ1-1	CAARGVPNTEAFF
15	-	TRBV19	TRBJ2-7	CASSSRQASSYEQYF
14	-	TRBV6-5	TRBJ2-7	CASSSPGQSYEQYF
16	-	TRBV19	TRBJ2-3	CASGPLAGGTTDTQYF
13	-	TRBV15	TRBJ1-5	CATSRQGNQPQHF
14	-	TRBV2	TRBJ2-5	CASLSGGAGETQYF
13	-	TRBV11-3	TRBJ1-2	CASSPLRQGGYTF